The 18 T cell receptor beta chains below were found in one sample sequenced in a study of cytomegalovirus exposure and HLA in healthy donors. 60 Vbeta and 13 Jbeta primers were used in PCR. Libraries were prepared by immunoSEQ multiplex PCR; TCRdb keeps only in-frame clonotypes and omits some of them. The table lists 170,000 or so clones, around 80% of them singletons, with approximately 5.1% in the top ten. Sequencing used PBMCs. The receptors here all came from a man in his forties in good health and CMV-seronegative.

The chain employs TRBV25-1 and TRBJ1-3; a possible D gene is TRBD1 (5 bases). Germline CDR1 is MGHDK and CDR2 is SYGVNS. Trimming cost V 3 bases and J 1 base, with 10 bases left between them. The CDR3 runs 15 residues. CDR3 protein: CASSEGGLSGNTIYF. CDR3 DNA sequence: TGTGCCAGCAGTGAGGGGGGTCTATCTGGAAACACCATATATTTT. The full variable domain, in which reference TRBV25-1 and TRBJ1-3 provide the parts outside the CDR3, is EADIYQTPRYLVIGTGKKITLECSQTMGHDKMYWYQQDPGMELHLIHYSYGVNSTEKGDLSSESTVSRIRTEHFPLTLESARPSHTSQYLCASSEGGLSGNTIYFGEGSWLTVV.

The chain employs TRBV30 and TRBJ1-1; weak D call: TRBD1 (5 bases). The germline V and J ends were trimmed by 0 bases and 3 bases, with 8 bases remaining between them. CDR1 is GTSNPN and CDR2 is SVGIG in the germline V gene (reference sequence). The CDR3 consists of 13 residues. The CDR3 sequence is CAWSVAGHTEAFF. The CDR3 bases are TGTGCCTGGAGTGTAGCAGGGCACACTGAAGCTTTCTTT. The complete variable domain, with remaining parts taken from reference TRBV30 and TRBJ1-1, reads SQTIHQWPATLVQPVGSPLSLECTVEGTSNPNLYWYRQAAGRGLQLLFYSVGIGQISSEVPQNLSASRPQDRQFILSSKKLLLSDSGFYLCAWSVAGHTEAFFGQGTRLTVV.

This clone was observed a few times. The rearrangement links TRBV27 to TRBJ1-2; no firm D call. CDR1 MNHEY and CDR2 SMNVEV come from the germline V gene (reference sequence). The CDR3 is made up of 13 amino acids. The V and J ends lost 3 bases and 8 bases respectively, with 13 bases between them. CDR3 amino acids: CASSFVEGRGYTF. The CDR3 region has the DNA TGTGCCAGCAGTTTTGTGGAGGGCCGAGGCTACACCTTC.

The chain is built from TRBV21-1 and TRBJ2-3; the table's D gene call, TRBD2, was not cross checked with the DNA. TRBV21-1 is reported as a pseudogene. The CDR3 totals 16 residues. The DNA of the CDR3 is TGTGCCAGCAGCAACACTAGCGGACGTTGGGTGAGTACGCAGTATTTT. Protein product: CASSNTSGRWVSTQYF.

The chain combines TRBV5-1 with TRBJ2-5, with D possibly TRBD2 on 6 matching bases. Trimming shortened V by 5 bases and J by 0 bases, and 14 bases separated the two germline ends. The CDR3 totals 15 residues. Germline loops: CDR1 SGHRS, CDR2 YFSETQ. The CDR3 DNA is TGCGCCAGCAGTCCCACAGGAGGGTACCAAGAGACCCAGTACTTC. Residues: CASSPTGGYQETQYF.

The rearrangement uses TRBV5-1 and TRBJ2-5; no clear D. Germline lookup yields CDR1 SGHRS and CDR2 YFSETQ. V gave up 0 bases and J gave up 1 base, with 10 bases separating them. The CDR3 contains 15 residues. The CDR3 region has the DNA TGCGCCAGCAGCTTGGTATTGCAGGCCCAAGAGACCCAGTACTTC. This codes for CASSLVLQAQETQYF. Variable domain in full (rest from reference TRBV5-1 and TRBJ2-5): KAGVTQTPRYLIKTRGQQVTLSCSPISGHRSVSWYQQTPGQGLQFLFEYFSETQRNKGNFPGRFSGRQFSNSRSEMNVSTLELGDSALYLCASSLVLQAQETQYFGPGTRLLVL.

This chain connects TRBV30 to TRBJ1-5; D is possibly TRBD1 (6 bases). V dropped 2 bases and J dropped 5 bases, with 10 bases sitting between them. The germline V gene encodes CDR1 GTSNPN and CDR2 SVGIG (reference sequence). This CDR3 has 13 amino acids. CDR3 bases: TGTGCCTGGAGTCCAGGGGAAGATCAGCCCCAGCATTTT. Its translation is CAWSPGEDQPQHF.

V and J are TRBV7-8 and TRBJ2-7, with 11 nucleotides matching TRBD1. Trimming at V came to 3 bases and at J to 3 bases, leaving 4 bases not matched to a gene. CDR3 size: 15 residues. The germline V gene encodes CDR1 SGHVS and CDR2 FQNEAQ. The CDR3 nucleotides read TGTGCCAGCAGCTTTGGTGGGACAGGGGGCTACGAGCAGTACTTC. Translated, it gives CASSFGGTGGYEQYF. The complete variable domain, with remaining parts taken from reference TRBV7-8 and TRBJ2-7, reads GAGVSQSPRYKVAKRGQDVALRCDPISGHVSLFWYQQALGQGPEFLTYFQNEAQLDKSGLPSDRFFAERPEGSVSTLKIQRTQQEDSAVYLCASSFGGTGGYEQYFGPGTRLTVT.

The V call is TRBV21-1, the J call TRBJ2-7; the D call in the table, TRBD2, was not verified against the DNA. TRBV21-1 constitutes a pseudogene. This CDR3 is built from 14 residues. CDR3 nucleotides: TGTGCCAGCAGCTCTTCCCCGGGGGCAGCCGAGGGGGGGGTC. This encodes CASSSSPGAAEGGV.

This chain joins TRBV30 and TRBJ2-3; no clear D. V was cut by 0 bases and J by 6 bases, with 10 bases left in between. The CDR3 contains 13 residues. Germline V gene sequence: CDR1 GTSNPN, CDR2 SVGIG (reference sequence). This CDR3 reads CAWSVIPGDTQYF. The DNA of the CDR3 is TGTGCCTGGAGTGTTATTCCCGGGGATACGCAGTATTTT.

CDR3 region: CASSLWSRPDTQYF. CDR3 coding DNA: TGTGCCAGCAGCTTATGGAGCCGCCCGGATACGCAGTATTTT. V and J are TRBV7-2 and TRBJ2-3; the D is unclear. The V and J ends lost 2 bases and 6 bases respectively, with 12 bases between them. The V gene's germline CDR1 is SGHTA and CDR2 FQGNSA. This CDR3 region has 14 residues.

The chain carries TRBV20-1 and TRBJ2-5; TRBD2 matches 7 bases. V shed 8 bases and J 4 bases; nucleotides not matched to a gene: 4. There are 11 residues in the CDR3. Looked up from germline, CDR1 is DFQATT and CDR2 is SNEGSKA (reference sequence). Here the CDR3 DNA reads TGCAGTCAACAGCGGGGAGAGACCCAGTACTTC. This gives the protein CSQQRGETQYF.

The chain employs TRBV10-1 and TRBJ2-7; 9 bases match TRBD1. V lost 2 bases and J lost 3; bases outside the gene matches: 2. Germline assignment: CDR1 WNHNN and CDR2 SYGVQD (reference sequence). The CDR3 totals 14 residues. Here the CDR3 reads CASSEGTGIYEQYF. The CDR3, as DNA: TGCGCCAGCAGTGAGGGGACAGGGATCTACGAGCAGTACTTC.

The chain employs TRBV18 and TRBJ2-2; TRBD2 matches 11 bases. The ends lost 11 bases at V and 2 bases at J; junction bases unmatched: 10. Germline CDR1 and CDR2: KGHSH and LQKENI. The CDR3 consists of 16 residues. The CDR3 DNA sequence: TGTGCCGCATCGCGAACTAGCGGGAGTAACACCGGGGAGCTGTTTTTT. Translation: CAASRTSGSNTGELFF.

The chain recombines TRBV5-5 with TRBJ2-7; 8 nucleotides match TRBD2. Trimming took 1 base from V and 3 from J; bases not matched to a gene: 6. The germline V gene encodes CDR1 SGHKS and CDR2 YYEKEE (reference sequence). The CDR3 covers 15 residues. The CDR3 loop is CASSLWASGYYEQYF. DNA of the CDR3: TGTGCCAGCAGCTTGTGGGCTAGCGGGTACTACGAGCAGTACTTC.

The J gene is TRBJ2-7, the V gene TRBV7-9, with D possibly being TRBD1 (6 bases). In germline, CDR1 is SEHNR, CDR2 FQNEAQ (reference sequence). CDR3 size: 13 residues. V was shortened by 6 bases and J by 4 bases, with 13 bases between the two germline ends. CDR3 DNA: TGTGCCAGCAGTTCGTCCGACAGGTACGAGCAGTACTTC. The encoded protein is CASSSSDRYEQYF.

The V gene is TRBV27, the J gene TRBJ1-1; D is unresolved. Trimming cost V 5 bases and J 1 base, with 11 bases left between them. The CDR3 runs 14 residues. CDR1 is MNHEY, CDR2 SMNVEV, per germline (reference sequence). DNA for the CDR3: TGTGCCAGCAGTCCGAGGAGACCGAACACTGAAGCTTTCTTT. Its protein product is CASSPRRPNTEAFF.

The chain links TRBV7-9 to TRBJ2-2; 10 positions agree with TRBD1. CDR1 is SEHNR, CDR2 FQNEAQ, per germline (reference sequence). The CDR3 runs to 19 residues. V lost 4 bases and J lost 0; bases outside the gene matches: 11. The CDR3 protein is CASSSRVGTGVTNTGELFF. The CDR3 DNA sequence: TGTGCCAGCAGCTCCCGCGTCGGGACAGGGGTGACGAACACCGGGGAGCTGTTTTTT. Filled out from reference TRBV7-9 and TRBJ2-2, the complete variable domain reads DTGVSQNPRHKITKRGQNVTFRCDPISEHNRLYWYRQTLGQGPEFLTYFQNEAQLEKSRLLSDRFSAERPKGSFSTLEIQRTEQGDSAMYLCASSSRVGTGVTNTGELFFGEGSRLTVL.